This is a list of T cell receptor beta chains from one sample in a study of blood T cell repertoires in COVID-19. Here immunoSEQ multiplex PCR was the method, and the copy in TCRdb shows in-frame clones only, minus some. The sample contains fewer than 200,000 clones, roughly 80% of which appear only once. The sample consisted of PBMCs or T cells enriched from blood (not recorded which). The receptors come from a middle-aged woman with acute COVID-19. Each CDR3 is given with its conserved first and last residue. A D gene is named only where the DNA matches it firmly. Clone size, where shown, is once, few, many, or a class for clones that have expanded.

V,J,size,D,length,DNA,CDR3
TRBV5-1,TRBJ1-2,-,-,14,TGCGCCAGCAGCCCAGAAAGGGGGGGCCATGGCTACACCTTC,CASSPERGGHGYTF
TRBV13,TRBJ2-1,-,TRBD2,15,TGTGCCAGCAGCTTAGGGCGGGGGTCTTACAATGAGCAGTTCTTC,CASSLGRGSYNEQFF
TRBV2,TRBJ1-2,-,-,14,TGTGCCTCACAACCGGGTGCGGGGAACTATGGCTACACCTTC,CASQPGAGNYGYTF
TRBV6-6,TRBJ1-4,-,-,13,TGTGCCAGCAGTTACGTAGTCGGTGAAAAACTGTTTTTT,CASSYVVGEKLFF
TRBV15,TRBJ2-1,-,TRBD2,15,TGTGCCACCAGCAGAGAACCGGGAGGGAACAATGAGCAGTTCTTC,CATSREPGGNNEQFF
TRBV19,TRBJ2-1,-,TRBD2,14,TGTGCCAGTAACCGCGGGAGGGCCAGCGATGAGCAGTTCTTC,CASNRGRASDEQFF
TRBV7-6,TRBJ2-7,-,TRBD2,13,TGTGCCAGCAGCTTGGGACTAGTCGGCGAGCAGTACTTC,CASSLGLVGEQYF
TRBV7-6,TRBJ2-1,-,-,14,TGTGCCAGCAGCTTCCCAGGGGTAGACAATGAGCAGTTCTTC,CASSFPGVDNEQFF
TRBV6-5,TRBJ1-3,many,-,13,TGTGCCAGCCGTCCAGGGTACGGAAACACCATATATTTT,CASRPGYGNTIYF
TRBV5-1,TRBJ2-1,-,TRBD2,18,TGCGCCAGCAGCCCGGGACTAGCGGGAGAAGTGGGGCGCAATGAGCAGTTCTTC,CASSPGLAGEVGRNEQFF
TRBV7-9,TRBJ1-2,-,-,15,TGTGCCAGCAGCTTAGACCCTAAGCCCAACTATGGCTACACCTTC,CASSLDPKPNYGYTF
TRBV25-1,TRBJ1-2,-,TRBD1,16,TGTGCCAGCAGTGAGCCCAAAGGAGTAGGGGGCGATGGCTACACCTTC,CASSEPKGVGGDGYTF
TRBV6-5,TRBJ2-7,-,TRBD2,15,TGTGCCAGCAGCGAGACTAGCGGGGCCGGGGACGAGCAGTACTTC,CASSETSGAGDEQYF
TRBV5-1,TRBJ1-2,few,-,15,TGCGCCAGCAGCAGTCTTGGGGGGGCGCAGCATGGCTACACCTTC,CASSSLGGAQHGYTF